Given below is one T cell receptor (beta chain) in context. Its antigen is currently unknown. Terminally differentiated effector memory CD45RA+ cells were left out of the naive CD8 fraction, which was CD45RO-negative and positively selected for CCR7. Germline assignment: CDR1 SEHNR and CDR2 FQNEAQ (reference sequence). The trim removed 4 bases at V and 6 bases at J, leaving 12 bases unmatched. The CDR3 contains 17 residues. This record belongs to a study of shared clonotypes between healthy human individuals. The repertoire was sequenced with immunoSEQ multiplex PCR; TCRdb's copy has only in-frame clones and lacks some. The sample includes about 1,900,000 clones, about 95% of them seen just once. General study points: Incompleteness in sorted-subset sequencing, despite large depth, was shown by rarefaction. Naive CD4 clonotype sharing across several donors was approximately 5%. The donor pool, a small one, limited the genetic and exposure-history diversity represented.

The gene calls are TRBV7-9 and TRBJ2-2; TRBD1 aligns across 9 bases. The clonotype comes from a man aged 18 to 30 in good health. The source material was naive CD8+ T cells sorted from blood. The CDR3 nucleotides read TGTGCCAGCAGCTCAGTCACAGGGGGCGCAGGGGCCGGGGAGCTGTTTTTT. Its protein product is CASSSVTGGAGAGELFF.